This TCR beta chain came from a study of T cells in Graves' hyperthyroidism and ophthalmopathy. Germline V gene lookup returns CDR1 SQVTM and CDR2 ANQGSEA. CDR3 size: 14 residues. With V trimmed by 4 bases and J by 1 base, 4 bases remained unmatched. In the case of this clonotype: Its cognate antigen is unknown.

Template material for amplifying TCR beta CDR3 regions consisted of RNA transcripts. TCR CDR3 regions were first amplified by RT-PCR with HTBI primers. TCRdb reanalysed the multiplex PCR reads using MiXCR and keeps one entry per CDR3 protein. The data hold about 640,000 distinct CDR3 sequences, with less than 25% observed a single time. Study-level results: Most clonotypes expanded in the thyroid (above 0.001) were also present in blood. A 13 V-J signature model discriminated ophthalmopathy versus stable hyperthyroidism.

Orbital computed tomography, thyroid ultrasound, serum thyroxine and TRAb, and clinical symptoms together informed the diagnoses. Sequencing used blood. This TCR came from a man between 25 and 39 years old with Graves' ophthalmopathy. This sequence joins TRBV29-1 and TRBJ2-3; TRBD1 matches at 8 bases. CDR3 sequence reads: CSVGEDRGTDTQYF. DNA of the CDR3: TGCAGCGTTGGGGAGGACAGGGGCACAGATACGCAGTATTTT.